This T cell receptor beta chain was profiled in a study of blood T cell repertoires in COVID-19. On the study more broadly: Samples taken during acute and convalescent COVID-19 were collected in the United States, Italy and Spain. T cells, B-cell-depleted T cells, or PBMCs provided the cDNA or gDNA that served as material.

How the authors handled the data: Amplified reference gene primers provided the basis for estimating nucleated cell counts. Profiled with immunoSEQ multiplex PCR; TCRdb holds only in-frame clones, not every one. That table furnishes V, J and clone size, whereas the DNA furnished D and trimming. Here the sample spans approximately 85,000 clones, 70% to 90% being singletons. The origin of this receptor is a woman of 80 years or more in a cohort sampled during active or convalescent COVID-19. Material: peripheral blood.

The CDR3: CASSSHARAPLHF. The CDR3 coding sequence is TGTGCCAGCAGCTCCCATGCTCGAGCACCCCTCCACTTT. V usage is TRBV12-3 or TRBV12-4 and J usage is TRBJ1-6; D not certain. This CDR3 spans 13 amino acids. Trimming stripped 6 bases from V and 11 bases from J, with 14 bases between.